This TCR beta chain was sequenced during a study of blood T cell repertoires in COVID-19. TCRdb keeps only in-frame clones here, not all; method: immunoSEQ multiplex PCR. The repertoire holds approximately 140,000 clones, with over 80% as singletons. In germline, CDR1 is ENHRY, CDR2 SYGVKD. This CDR3 region has 14 residues. V gave up 10 bases and J gave up 0 bases; unmatched junction bases: 8. Material: peripheral blood. V and J are TRBV10-3 and TRBJ2-7, with 8 bases that match TRBD2. The receptor was derived from a man aged 35-49 years with active or convalescent COVID-19. CDR3 loop: CATRLTSDSYEQYF. The CDR3 nucleotides read TGTGCCACCAGATTGACTAGCGACTCCTACGAGCAGTACTTC.